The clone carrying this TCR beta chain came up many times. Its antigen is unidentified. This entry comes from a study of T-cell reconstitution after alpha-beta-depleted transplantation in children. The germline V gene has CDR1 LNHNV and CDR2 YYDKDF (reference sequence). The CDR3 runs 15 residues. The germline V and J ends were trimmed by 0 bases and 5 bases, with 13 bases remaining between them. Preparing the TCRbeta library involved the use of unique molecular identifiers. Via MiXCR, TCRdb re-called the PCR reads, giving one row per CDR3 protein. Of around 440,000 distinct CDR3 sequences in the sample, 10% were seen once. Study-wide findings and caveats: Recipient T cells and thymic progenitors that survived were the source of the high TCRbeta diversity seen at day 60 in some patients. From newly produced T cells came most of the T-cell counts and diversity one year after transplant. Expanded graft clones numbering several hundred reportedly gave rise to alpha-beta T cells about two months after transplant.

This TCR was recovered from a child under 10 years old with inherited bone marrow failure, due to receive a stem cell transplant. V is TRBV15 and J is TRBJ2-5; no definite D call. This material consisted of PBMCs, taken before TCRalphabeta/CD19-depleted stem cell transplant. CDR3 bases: TGTGCCACCAGCAGAGATGTTGGCCGGCTGGAGACCCAGTACTTC. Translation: CATSRDVGRLETQYF. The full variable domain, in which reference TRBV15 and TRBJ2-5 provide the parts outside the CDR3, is DAMVIQNPRYQVTQFGKPVTLSCSQTLNHNVMYWYQQKSSQAPKLLFHYYDKDFNNEADTPDNFQSRRPNTSFCFLDIRSPGLGDTAMYLCATSRDVGRLETQYFGPGTRLLVL.